This TCR beta chain emerged from a study of Graves' ophthalmopathy and Graves' hyperthyroidism. Study overall: The authors collected peripheral blood at initial diagnosis, before any treatment. Study results and limitations: The model's prediction of ophthalmopathy progression had roughly 71% sensitivity and around 72% specificity.

This clonotype was recorded many times. Its cognate antigen is unknown. The V gene end was trimmed by 3 bases and the J gene end by 0 bases; junction bases not matched to a gene: 15. Germline CDR1 SGHVS, CDR2 FQNEAQ. There are 19 residues in the CDR3. All donors with ophthalmopathy were recorded as having moderate-to-severe activity, CAS ≥3, NOSPECS ≥4 and a duration under 3 months. CDR3 regions of TCR beta were amplified from RNA transcripts. An initial RT-PCR round employing HTBI primers preceded a second-round multiplex PCR. One entry per CDR3 protein, called by TCRdb with MiXCR from the multiplex PCR reads. The data hold about 740,000 distinct CDR3 sequences, with about 44% observed a single time.

V gene TRBV7-8 combines with J gene TRBJ2-7, with 9 positions matching TRBD2. Sequenced material: peripheral blood. This clonotype was obtained from an adult man with Graves' ophthalmopathy. In DNA, the CDR3 is TGTGCCAGCAGCTTCGAGGGCTCGGGGCAGCGGGGGGTCTCCTACGAGCAGTACTTC. Translation: CASSFEGSGQRGVSYEQYF.